What follows are 26 T cell receptor beta chains derived from one specimen sequenced in a study of control samples from healthy donors and cancer patients. Profiled with immunoSEQ multiplex PCR; TCRdb holds only in-frame clones, not every one. The sample yields 150,000 or so clones, over 85% seen once. Sequencing input: blood. These receptors all come from a man aged 18 to 29 in good health.

The chain combines TRBV12-5 with TRBJ2-7, with D possibly called TRBD1 or TRBD2 (5 bases each). With 7 bases removed from V and 5 bases from J, the gap between germline ends came to 12 bases. The CDR3 is 12 residues long. Per germline, CDR1 LGHNT and CDR2 FRNRAP. In nucleotides, the CDR3 is TGTGCTAGTGCCTTGGGGGTCCACGAGCAGTACTTC. This encodes CASALGVHEQYF. Drawing the rest from reference TRBV12-5 and TRBJ2-7, the complete variable domain is DARVTQTPRHKVTEMGQEVTMRCQPILGHNTVFWYRQTMMQGLELLAYFRNRAPLDDSGMPKDRFSAEMPDATLATLKIQPSEPRDSAVYFCASALGVHEQYFGPGTRLTVT.

The chain employs TRBV25-1 and TRBJ1-2; 9 bases fit TRBD1. V lost 6 bases and J lost 5; bases outside the gene matches: 4. Germline V gene lookup returns CDR1 MGHDK and CDR2 SYGVNS. This CDR3 contains 13 residues. CDR3 in DNA: TGTGCCAGCAGGGGACAGGGTCGGTATGGCTACACCTTC. Translation gives CASRGQGRYGYTF.

The chain recombines TRBV6-5 with TRBJ2-3; D remains ambiguous. The CDR3 has 14 residues. V was trimmed by 7 bases and J by 2 bases, leaving 13 bases between them. Germline CDR1 reads MNHEY; CDR2 reads SVGAGI. CDR3 in DNA: TGTGCCAGCATAGGACCCAGATTCACAGATACGCAGTATTTT. Its translation: CASIGPRFTDTQYF.

The J gene is TRBJ2-7, the V gene TRBV4-1; D remains unclear. CDR1 MGHRA and CDR2 YSYEKL come from the germline V gene. Trimming removed 1 base at V and 8 bases at J, with 12 bases between. This CDR3 has 13 amino acids. CDR3 protein: CASSQAAPVQQYF. The CDR3 DNA reads TGCGCCAGCAGCCAAGCGGCCCCAGTTCAGCAGTACTTC.

The chain combines TRBV6-4 with TRBJ1-5; D call uncertain. V gave up 0 bases and J gave up 4 bases, with 4 bases separating them. This CDR3 region has 13 residues. Germline-derived CDR1 and CDR2 are MRHNA and SNTAGT. CDR3 amino acids: CASSDSENQPQHF. The CDR3 DNA is TGTGCCAGCAGTGACTCAGAGAATCAGCCCCAGCATTTT.

V usage is TRBV9 and J usage is TRBJ1-4; weak D call: TRBD1 (5 bases). Germline-derived CDR1 and CDR2 are SGDLS and YYNGEE. V was shortened by 2 bases and J by 2 bases, with 7 bases between the two germline ends. CDR3 size: 14 residues. CDR3 nucleotide sequence: TGTGCCAGCAGCGTCCGGGGCACTAATGAAAAACTGTTTTTT. Translation gives CASSVRGTNEKLFF.

V is TRBV28 and J is TRBJ2-1; a weak D match, TRBD2 (5 bases). Trimming removed 6 bases at V and 0 bases at J, with 18 bases between. The germline V gene has CDR1 MDHEN and CDR2 SYDVKM. The CDR3 is 17 amino acids. CDR3 nucleotide sequence: TGTGCCAGCAGCATTTCCCTAGCCGGGTACTCCTACAATGAGCAGTTCTTC. This gives the protein CASSISLAGYSYNEQFF.

The chain uses TRBV24-1 and TRBJ1-2; D remains ambiguous. This CDR3 has 11 amino acids. Between the trimmed V and J ends, which lost 3 bases and 11 bases, there was a span of 9 bases. Germline-derived CDR1 and CDR2 are KGHDR and SFDVKD. CDR3 in DNA: TGTGCCACCAGTGATAGGGCTATTTACACCTTC. Encoded protein: CATSDRAIYTF.

The rearrangement uses TRBV9 and TRBJ1-3; D possibly corresponds to TRBD1 (5 bases). The length of the CDR3 is 14 residues. The germline V gene encodes CDR1 SGDLS and CDR2 YYNGEE. V was shortened by 5 bases and J by 4 bases, with 13 bases between the two germline ends. CDR3 protein: CASSAGTGGNTIYF. The CDR3 DNA follows: TGTGCCAGCAGTGCCGGGACGGGCGGAAACACCATATATTTT.

The gene calls are TRBV19 and TRBJ1-1; 7 bases are a match to TRBD1. Germline CDR1 LNHDA, CDR2 SQIVND (reference sequence). CDR3 length: 15 residues. Unmatched junction bases numbered 9, after V lost 3 bases and J lost 5 bases. CDR3 protein: CASSMVRDSETEAFF. The DNA for the CDR3 is TGTGCCAGTAGTATGGTCCGGGACAGTGAAACTGAAGCTTTCTTT.

The V call is TRBV10-2, the J call TRBJ1-5; TRBD1 agrees at 8 bases. There are 14 residues in the CDR3. V lost 4 bases to trimming and J lost 5 bases; unmatched junction nucleotides: 4. Germline lookup yields CDR1 WSHSY and CDR2 SAAADI. This chain's CDR3 is CASSGTGNHQPQHF. The CDR3 DNA reads TGCGCCAGCAGTGGGACAGGGAACCATCAGCCCCAGCATTTT.

This chain connects TRBV30 to TRBJ1-5, with a tentative D call TRBD1 (6 bases). The CDR3 consists of 13 residues. V gave up 2 bases and J gave up 4 bases, with 9 bases separating them. Germline V gene data show CDR1 as GTSNPN and CDR2 as SVGIG (reference sequence). The CDR3 bases are TGTGCCTGGAGTCTACAGGGAAATCAGCCCCAGCATTTT. Residues: CAWSLQGNQPQHF.

This clone has a single count. The chain employs TRBV27 and TRBJ2-1; 15 bases match TRBD2. The J segment lost 6 bases and the V segment lost 6 bases, leaving 9 bases of the junction unmatched. CDR1 and CDR2 from the germline V gene are MNHEY and SMNVEV (reference sequence). This CDR3 has 17 residues. The chain's CDR3 is CASSRPTGLAGGNEQFF. The CDR3 nucleotides are TGTGCCAGCAGCCGACCGACGGGACTAGCGGGAGGCAATGAGCAGTTCTTC.

Comments on this clone: Other DNA sequences of this sample code for an identical CDR3. The chain links TRBV30 to TRBJ2-3, with D unclear. The V gene lost 4 bases and the J gene lost 0 bases, with 8 bases spanning the gap. The CDR3 runs 13 residues. The germline gives CDR1 GTSNPN, CDR2 SVGIG (reference sequence). CDR3 amino acids: CAWNQASTDTQYF. The CDR3 bases are TGTGCCTGGAATCAGGCTAGCACAGATACGCAGTATTTT.

The V and J genes are TRBV7-9 and TRBJ2-7, with D unclear. The CDR3 has 16 residues. V dropped 1 base and J dropped 5 bases, with 18 bases sitting between them. Germline V gene lookup returns CDR1 SEHNR and CDR2 FQNEAQ (reference sequence). Written as DNA, the CDR3 is TGTGCCAGCAGCTTAGATTCCTGGCAAAATTCTCACGAGCAGTACTTC. This codes for CASSLDSWQNSHEQYF.

V usage is TRBV29-1 and J usage is TRBJ2-4; 10 bases map to TRBD2. This CDR3 is 15 amino acids long. The germline V gene encodes CDR1 SQVTM and CDR2 ANQGSEA. Trimming at V came to 0 bases and at J to 5 bases, leaving 4 bases not matched to a gene. CDR3 nucleotides: TGCAGCGTTGAAGATGCAGCGGGGGGGGAAAACATTCAGTACTTC. Translated: CSVEDAAGGENIQYF.

In its sample, this clone was seen once. The rearrangement links TRBV30 to TRBJ2-1, with a weak D call TRBD1 (5 bases). The CDR3 is 14 residues long. From germline, CDR1 is GTSNPN and CDR2 SVGIG (reference sequence). Trimming removed 7 bases at V and 0 bases at J, with 13 bases between. The CDR3 reads CAYLRQGSYNEQFF. In DNA form, the CDR3 reads TGTGCCTACCTAAGGCAGGGCTCCTACAATGAGCAGTTCTTC. Together with reference TRBV30 and TRBJ2-1, the CDR3 gives the full variable domain: SQTIHQWPATLVQPVGSPLSLECTVEGTSNPNLYWYRQAAGRGLQLLFYSVGIGQISSEVPQNLSASRPQDRQFILSSKKLLLSDSGFYLCAYLRQGSYNEQFFGPGTRLTVL.

This clone has just one count. The chain couples TRBV19 to TRBJ2-3; 7 positions match TRBD1. CDR1 LNHDA and CDR2 SQIVND come from the germline V gene (reference sequence). CDR3 length equals 15 residues. With V trimmed by 5 bases and J by 2 bases, 7 bases remained unmatched. CDR3 region: CASSPKGQVTDTQYF. For the CDR3, the DNA is TGTGCCAGTAGTCCCAAAGGACAGGTCACAGATACGCAGTATTTT.

The chain's CDR3 is CASSWTLGLDTEAFF. The CDR3 coding sequence is TGCGCCAGCAGCTGGACCTTGGGATTGGACACTGAAGCTTTCTTT. The chain has TRBV5-1 and TRBJ1-1, with D hard to call. Germline V gene sequence: CDR1 SGHRS, CDR2 YFSETQ. The CDR3 length is 15 residues. The V gene lost 3 bases and the J gene lost 3 bases, with 15 bases spanning the gap.

This sequence joins TRBV6-5 and TRBJ1-5, with D possibly matching TRBD1 (5 bases). Trimming cost V 4 bases and J 1 base, with 11 bases left between them. CDR1 and CDR2 (germline): MNHEY, SVGAGI. The CDR3 is 15 residues long. The CDR3 loop is CASSLQYRSNQPQHF. In DNA, the CDR3 is TGTGCCAGCAGTTTACAATACAGGAGCAATCAGCCCCAGCATTTT.

The J gene is TRBJ2-7, the V gene TRBV2; D not resolved. The V and J ends lost 1 base and 4 bases respectively, with 2 bases between them. Per germline, CDR1 SNHLY and CDR2 FYNNEI. The CDR3 loop spans 11 amino acids. The DNA of the CDR3 is TGTGCCAGCAGTGAAGATTACGAGCAGTACTTC. This encodes CASSEDYEQYF.

In this sample, this clone is medium-sized (0.01 to 0.1%). The chain combines TRBV5-1 with TRBJ1-1; D is uncertain. Deletions cut 0 bases from V and 10 bases from J, with 13 bases between. This CDR3 contains 13 residues. The germline CDR1 and CDR2 sequences are SGHRS and YFSETQ. CDR3: CASSLGGSDRAFF. The CDR3 DNA is TGCGCCAGCAGCTTGGGGGGTTCTGATAGAGCTTTCTTT.

The chain recombines TRBV10-1 with TRBJ1-1; D not certain. CDR3 length: 11 amino acids. V was cut by 7 bases and J by 11 bases, with 14 bases left in between. Germline V lookup: CDR1 WNHNN, CDR2 SYGVQD (reference sequence). CDR3 nucleotide sequence: TGCGCCAGCACCCCGTTATTTGCGGCTTTCTTT. It codes for CASTPLFAAFF.

V is TRBV12-3 or TRBV12-4 and J is TRBJ1-1, with a weak D call TRBD1 (6 bases). The CDR3 has 12 amino acids. Trimming shortened V by 5 bases and J by 11 bases, and 15 bases separated the two germline ends. The CDR3 DNA reads as TGTGCCAGCAGTCCATGGACAGAGGAGGCTTTCTTT. Amino acid sequence: CASSPWTEEAFF.

The chain links TRBV11-1 to TRBJ2-7; perhaps TRBD1 as D (6 bases). The CDR3 totals 13 residues. CDR1 and CDR2 from the germline V gene are SGHAT and FQDESV (reference sequence). V was cut by 6 bases and J by 3 bases, with 12 bases left in between. The CDR3 sequence: CASRPTGFYEQYF. The CDR3 coding sequence is TGTGCCAGCAGACCTACAGGGTTCTACGAGCAGTACTTC.

The chain uses TRBV5-6 and TRBJ2-3; 10 bases map to TRBD2. Trimming at V came to 4 bases and at J to 5 bases, leaving 10 bases not matched to a gene. The germline CDR1 and CDR2 sequences are SGHDT and YYEEEE. The CDR3 has 16 residues. CDR3 bases: TGTGCCAGCAGCCGAATAGCGGGAGGATGGATAGATACGCAGTATTTT. This encodes CASSRIAGGWIDTQYF.